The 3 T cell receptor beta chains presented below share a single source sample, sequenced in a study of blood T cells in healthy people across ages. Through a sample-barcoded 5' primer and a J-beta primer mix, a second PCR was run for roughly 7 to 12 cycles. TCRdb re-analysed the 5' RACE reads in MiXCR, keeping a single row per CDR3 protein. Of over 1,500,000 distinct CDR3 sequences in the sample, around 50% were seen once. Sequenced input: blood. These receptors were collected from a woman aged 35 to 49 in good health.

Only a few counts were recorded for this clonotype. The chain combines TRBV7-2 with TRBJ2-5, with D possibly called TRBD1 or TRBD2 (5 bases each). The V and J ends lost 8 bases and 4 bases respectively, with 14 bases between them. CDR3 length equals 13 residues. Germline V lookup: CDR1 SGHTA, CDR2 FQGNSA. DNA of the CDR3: TGTGCCAGCTGCCCCGGGACGGCAGAGACCCAGTACTTC. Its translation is CASCPGTAETQYF.

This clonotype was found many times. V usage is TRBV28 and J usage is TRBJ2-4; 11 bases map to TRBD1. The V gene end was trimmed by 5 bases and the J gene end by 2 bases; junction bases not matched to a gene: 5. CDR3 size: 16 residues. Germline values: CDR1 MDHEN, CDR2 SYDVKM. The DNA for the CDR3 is TGTGCCAGCAGTCCCGGACAGGGGGCGTCCAAAAACATTCAGTACTTC. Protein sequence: CASSPGQGASKNIQYF.

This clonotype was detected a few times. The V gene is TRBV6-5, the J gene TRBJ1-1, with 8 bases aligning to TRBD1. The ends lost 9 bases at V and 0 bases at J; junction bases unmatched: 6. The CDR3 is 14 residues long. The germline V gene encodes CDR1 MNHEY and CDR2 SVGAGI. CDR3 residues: CASRTGRMNTEAFF. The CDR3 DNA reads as TGTGCCAGTCGGACAGGGAGAATGAACACTGAAGCTTTCTTT.